These 3 T cell receptor beta chains share one sample of origin, sequenced in a study of shared clonotypes between healthy human individuals. TCRdb's copy holds only in-frame clones and misses some; the assay was immunoSEQ multiplex PCR. The sample has 1,500,000 or so clones; approximately 98.5% are singletons. Sequenced: naive CD4+ T cells sorted from blood. Subset described: CD45RA+ positively selected. All receptors come from a man aged 30 to 39 in good health.

The rearrangement links TRBV29-1 to TRBJ2-3, with D hard to call. The germline V gene has CDR1 SQVTM and CDR2 ANQGSEA. There are 14 residues in the CDR3. V gave up 1 base and J gave up 0 bases, with 8 bases separating them. The DNA for the CDR3 is TGCAGCGTTGAAGGGCCGTCTAGCACAGATACGCAGTATTTT. Its protein is CSVEGPSSTDTQYF.

This clone was seen a single time. V and J are TRBV2 and TRBJ2-1; no clear D. The CDR3 sequence is 13 residues long. Germline V CDR1 and CDR2: SNHLY, FYNNEI. The ends were cut back, 3 bases at V and 3 bases at J, with 6 bases in the middle. Here the CDR3 DNA reads TGTGCCAGCAGTGAGACTTTCTACAATGAGCAGTTCTTC. Its protein product is CASSETFYNEQFF. The variable domain in full, completed from reference TRBV2 and TRBJ2-1, reads EPEVTQTPSHQVTQMGQEVILRCVPISNHLYFYWYRQILGQKVEFLVSFYNNEISEKSEIFDDQFSVERPDGSNFTLKIRSTKLEDSAMYFCASSETFYNEQFFGPGTRLTVL.

The chain combines TRBV27 with TRBJ2-2; no firm D call. The CDR3 is made up of 18 amino acids. Germline assignment: CDR1 MNHEY and CDR2 SMNVEV (reference sequence). The ends were cut back, 6 bases at V and 6 bases at J, with 26 bases in the middle. CDR3 loop: CASSRGPGREGRAGELFF. In DNA form, the CDR3 reads TGTGCCAGCAGCCGAGGCCCCGGAAGGGAAGGGCGCGCCGGGGAGCTGTTTTTT.